This T cell receptor (beta chain) was sequenced during a study of T-cell memory formation after mild COVID-19. TCRdb passed the 5' RACE reads through MiXCR, listing each CDR3 protein once. There are around 400,000 distinct CDR3 sequences in the sample; approximately 25% occur only once, and roughly 8.7% lies in the top ten. Germline V gene sequence: CDR1 SGHDN, CDR2 FVKESK. The CDR3 loop spans 17 amino acids. V lost 4 bases and J lost 1; bases outside the gene matches: 7. The receptor was derived from an adult woman who had mild COVID-19 (a few samples of this study predate the infection). Cell type and time point are not known. The chain carries TRBV14 and TRBJ1-6, with TRBD1 matching 7 bases. Material: PBMCs or a T cell subset sorted from them (not recorded which). In DNA, the CDR3 is TGTGCCAGCAGCCGGACAGGTTTTAGATCCTATAATTCACCCCTCCACTTT. Its translation is CASSRTGFRSYNSPLHF.